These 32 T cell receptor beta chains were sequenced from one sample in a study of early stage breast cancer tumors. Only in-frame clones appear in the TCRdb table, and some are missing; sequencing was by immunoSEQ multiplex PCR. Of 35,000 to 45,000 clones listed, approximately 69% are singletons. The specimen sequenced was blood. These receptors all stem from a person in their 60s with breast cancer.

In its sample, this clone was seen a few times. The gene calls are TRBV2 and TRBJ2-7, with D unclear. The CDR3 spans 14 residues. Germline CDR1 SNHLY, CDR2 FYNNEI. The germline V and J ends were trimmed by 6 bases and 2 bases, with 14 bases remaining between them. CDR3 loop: CASRIGGPTYEQYF. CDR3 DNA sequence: TGTGCCAGCAGAATAGGTGGACCGACCTACGAGCAGTACTTC.

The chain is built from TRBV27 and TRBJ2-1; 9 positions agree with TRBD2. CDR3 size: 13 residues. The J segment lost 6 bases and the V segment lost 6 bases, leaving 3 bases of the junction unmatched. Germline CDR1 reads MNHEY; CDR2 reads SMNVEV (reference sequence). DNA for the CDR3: TGTGCCAGCAGGCGGGGGGGCAGCAATGAGCAGTTCTTC. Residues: CASRRGGSNEQFF.

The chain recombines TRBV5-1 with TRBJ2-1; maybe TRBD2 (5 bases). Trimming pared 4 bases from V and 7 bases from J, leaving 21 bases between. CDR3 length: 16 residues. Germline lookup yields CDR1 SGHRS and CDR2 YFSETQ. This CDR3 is CASSGLGAVNWNEQFF. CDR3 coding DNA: TGCGCCAGCAGCGGGTTGGGAGCGGTGAATTGGAATGAGCAGTTCTTC.

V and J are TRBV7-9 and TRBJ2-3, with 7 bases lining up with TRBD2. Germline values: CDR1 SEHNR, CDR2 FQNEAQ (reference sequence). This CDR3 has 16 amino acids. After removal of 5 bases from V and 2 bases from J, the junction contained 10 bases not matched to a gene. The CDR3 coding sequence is TGTGCCAGCAGCCCAGCGATGGGAGGGGACACAGATACGCAGTATTTT. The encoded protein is CASSPAMGGDTDTQYF.

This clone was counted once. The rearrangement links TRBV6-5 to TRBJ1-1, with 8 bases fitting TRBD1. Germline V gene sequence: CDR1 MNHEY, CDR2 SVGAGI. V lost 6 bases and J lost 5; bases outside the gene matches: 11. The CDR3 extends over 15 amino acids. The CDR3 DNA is TGTGCCAGCAGCCTCTTCGGGACAGGTAAAACTGAAGCTTTCTTT. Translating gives CASSLFGTGKTEAFF.

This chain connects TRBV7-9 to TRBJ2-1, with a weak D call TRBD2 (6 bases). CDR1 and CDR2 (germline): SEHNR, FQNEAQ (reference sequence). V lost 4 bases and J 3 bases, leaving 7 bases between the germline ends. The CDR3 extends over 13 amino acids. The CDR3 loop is CASSSDYYNEQFF. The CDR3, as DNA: TGTGCCAGCAGCTCGGACTACTACAATGAGCAGTTCTTC. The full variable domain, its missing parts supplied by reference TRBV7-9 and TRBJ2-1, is DTGVSQNPRHKITKRGQNVTFRCDPISEHNRLYWYRQTLGQGPEFLTYFQNEAQLEKSRLLSDRFSAERPKGSFSTLEIQRTEQGDSAMYLCASSSDYYNEQFFGPGTRLTVL.

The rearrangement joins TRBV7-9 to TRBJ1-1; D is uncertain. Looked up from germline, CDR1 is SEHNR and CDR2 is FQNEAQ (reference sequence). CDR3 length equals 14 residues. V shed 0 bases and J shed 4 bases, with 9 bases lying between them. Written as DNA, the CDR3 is TGTGCCAGCAGCTTAGCTTCCTCCGGCACTGAAGCTTTCTTT. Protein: CASSLASSGTEAFF.

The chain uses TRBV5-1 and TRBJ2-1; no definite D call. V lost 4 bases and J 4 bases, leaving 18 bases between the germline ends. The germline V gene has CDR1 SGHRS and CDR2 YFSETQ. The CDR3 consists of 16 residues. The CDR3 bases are TGCGCCAGCAGCATATCCACGCGAAAGGTTTACAATGAGCAGTTCTTC. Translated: CASSISTRKVYNEQFF.

The CDR3 DNA reads TGCGCCAGCAGCCGTATAGAGATCAGCGTCGGTAGTGGCACAGATACGCAGTATTTT. This encodes CASSRIEISVGSGTDTQYF. The rearrangement links TRBV4-1 to TRBJ2-3; D not certain. Germline V CDR1 and CDR2: MGHRA, YSYEKL. Trimming removed 4 bases from V and 1 base from J, with 24 bases in between. CDR3 length: 19 amino acids.

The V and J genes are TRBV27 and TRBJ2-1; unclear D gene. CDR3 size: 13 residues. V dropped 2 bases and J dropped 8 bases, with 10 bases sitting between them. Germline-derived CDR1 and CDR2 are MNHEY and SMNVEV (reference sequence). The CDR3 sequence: CASSLQLGDEQFF. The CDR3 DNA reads TGTGCCAGCAGTTTACAATTGGGTGATGAGCAGTTCTTC.

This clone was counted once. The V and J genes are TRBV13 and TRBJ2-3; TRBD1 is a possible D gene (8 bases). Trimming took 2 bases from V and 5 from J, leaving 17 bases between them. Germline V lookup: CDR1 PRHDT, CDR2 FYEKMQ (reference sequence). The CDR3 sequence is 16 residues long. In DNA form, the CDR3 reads TGTGCCAGCAGCTTAAACAGACAGGGGAGGGGAGATACGCAGTATTTT. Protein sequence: CASSLNRQGRGDTQYF.

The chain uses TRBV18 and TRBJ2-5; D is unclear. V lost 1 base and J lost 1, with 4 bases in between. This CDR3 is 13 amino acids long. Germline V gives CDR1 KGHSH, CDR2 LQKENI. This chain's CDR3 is CASSPQVQETQYF. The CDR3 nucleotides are TGTGCCAGCTCACCACAGGTCCAAGAGACCCAGTACTTC.

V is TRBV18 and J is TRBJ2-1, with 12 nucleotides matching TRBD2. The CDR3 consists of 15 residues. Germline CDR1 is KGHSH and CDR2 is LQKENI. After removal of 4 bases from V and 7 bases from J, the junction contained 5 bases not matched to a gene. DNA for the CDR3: TGTGCCAGCTCACATCTAGCGGGAGGGCCAAATGAGCAGTTCTTC. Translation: CASSHLAGGPNEQFF.

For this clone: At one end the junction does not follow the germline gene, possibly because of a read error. In nucleotides, the CDR3 is TGTGCTAGCAGCCCTGGACGGGTTACCTACGAGCAGTACTTC. As protein: CASSPGRVTYEQYF. The chain carries TRBV7-7 and TRBJ2-7, with unresolved D. The CDR3 sequence is 14 residues long. The germline V gene encodes CDR1 SSHAT and CDR2 FNYEAQ (reference sequence).

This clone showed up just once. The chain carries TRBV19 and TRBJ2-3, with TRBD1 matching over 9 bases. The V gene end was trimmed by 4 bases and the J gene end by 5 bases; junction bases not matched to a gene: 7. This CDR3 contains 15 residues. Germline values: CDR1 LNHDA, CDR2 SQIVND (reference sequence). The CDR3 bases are TGTGCCAGTAGTAACCGGGACAGGGATGGAGATACGCAGTATTTT. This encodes CASSNRDRDGDTQYF.

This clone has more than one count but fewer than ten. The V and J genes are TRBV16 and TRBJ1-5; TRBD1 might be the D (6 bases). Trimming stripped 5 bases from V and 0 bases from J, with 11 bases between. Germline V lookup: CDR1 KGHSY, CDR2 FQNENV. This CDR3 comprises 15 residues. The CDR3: CASSGRTDSNQPQHF. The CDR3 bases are TGTGCCAGCAGCGGACGGACAGATAGCAATCAGCCCCAGCATTTT.

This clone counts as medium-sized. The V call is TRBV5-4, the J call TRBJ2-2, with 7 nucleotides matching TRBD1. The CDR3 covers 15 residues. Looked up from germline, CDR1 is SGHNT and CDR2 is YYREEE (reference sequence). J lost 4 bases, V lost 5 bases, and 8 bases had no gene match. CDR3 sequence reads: CASSRMTGFTGELFF. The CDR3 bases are TGTGCCAGCAGTCGAATGACAGGGTTCACCGGGGAGCTGTTTTTT.

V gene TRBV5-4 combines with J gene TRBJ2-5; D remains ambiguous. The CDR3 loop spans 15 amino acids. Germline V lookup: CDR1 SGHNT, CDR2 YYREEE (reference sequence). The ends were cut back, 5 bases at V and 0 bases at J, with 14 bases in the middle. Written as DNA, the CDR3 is TGTGCCAGCAGTACCTCTAATTGGTACCAAGAGACCCAGTACTTC. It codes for CASSTSNWYQETQYF. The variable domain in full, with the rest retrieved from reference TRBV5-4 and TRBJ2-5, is ETGVTQSPTHLIKTRGQQVTLRCSSQSGHNTVSWYQQALGQGPQFIFQYYREEENGRGNFPPRFSGLQFPNYSSELNVNALELDDSALYLCASSTSNWYQETQYFGPGTRLLVL.

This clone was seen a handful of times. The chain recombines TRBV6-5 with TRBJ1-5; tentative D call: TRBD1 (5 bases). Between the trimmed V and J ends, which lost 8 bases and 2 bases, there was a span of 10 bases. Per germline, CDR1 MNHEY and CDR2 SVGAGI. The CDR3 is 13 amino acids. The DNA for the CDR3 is TGTGCCAGCGCATTCAGGGGCAATCAGCCCCAGCATTTT. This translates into CASAFRGNQPQHF.

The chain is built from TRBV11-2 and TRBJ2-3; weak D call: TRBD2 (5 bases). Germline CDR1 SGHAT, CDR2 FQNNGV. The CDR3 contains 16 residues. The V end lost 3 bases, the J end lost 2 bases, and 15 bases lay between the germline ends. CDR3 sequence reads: CASSLGEEPFTDTQYF. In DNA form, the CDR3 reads TGTGCCAGCAGCTTGGGAGAGGAACCTTTCACAGATACGCAGTATTTT. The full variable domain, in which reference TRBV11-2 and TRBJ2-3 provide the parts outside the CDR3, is EAGVAQSPRYKIIEKRQSVAFWCNPISGHATLYWYQQILGQGPKLLIQFQNNGVVDDSQLPKDRFSAERLKGVDSTLKIQPAKLEDSAVYLCASSLGEEPFTDTQYFGPGTRLTVL.

The CDR3: CASSISTGRGQPQHF. CDR3 nucleotide sequence: TGTGCCAGCAGCATATCGACAGGGAGAGGTCAGCCCCAGCATTTT. V is TRBV11-2 and J is TRBJ1-5, with TRBD1 matching over 7 bases. The CDR3 is 15 residues long. V lost 5 bases and J lost 6; bases outside the gene matches: 10. In germline, CDR1 is SGHAT, CDR2 FQNNGV.

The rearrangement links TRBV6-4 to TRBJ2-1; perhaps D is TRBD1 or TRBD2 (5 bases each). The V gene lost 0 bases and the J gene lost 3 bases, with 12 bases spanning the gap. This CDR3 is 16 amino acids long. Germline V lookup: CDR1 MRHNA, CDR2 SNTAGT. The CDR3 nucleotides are TGTGCCAGCAGTGACTCGGGACGACTACTCTACAATGAGCAGTTCTTC. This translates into CASSDSGRLLYNEQFF.

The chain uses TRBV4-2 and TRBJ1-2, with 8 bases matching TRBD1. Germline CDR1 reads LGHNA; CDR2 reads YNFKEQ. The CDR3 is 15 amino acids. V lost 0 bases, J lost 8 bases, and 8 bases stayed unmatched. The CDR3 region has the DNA TGTGCCAGCAGCCAAGAACGGCAGGGGGCAGGAGGCTACACCTTC. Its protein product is CASSQERQGAGGYTF.

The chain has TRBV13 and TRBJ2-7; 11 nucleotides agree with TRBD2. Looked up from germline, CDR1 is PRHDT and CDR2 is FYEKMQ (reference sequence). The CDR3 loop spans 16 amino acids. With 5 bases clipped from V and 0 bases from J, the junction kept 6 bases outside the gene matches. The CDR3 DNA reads TGTGCCAGCAGCCTGGGACTAGCGGTTAGCTCCTACGAGCAGTACTTC. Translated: CASSLGLAVSSYEQYF.

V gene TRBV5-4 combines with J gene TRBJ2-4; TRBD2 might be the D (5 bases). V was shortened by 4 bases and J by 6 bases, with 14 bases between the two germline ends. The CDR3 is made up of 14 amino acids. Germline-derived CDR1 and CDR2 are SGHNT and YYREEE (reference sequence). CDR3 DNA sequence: TGTGCCAGCAGCCAAGGACTTCGGGGAAACATTCAGTACTTC. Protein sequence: CASSQGLRGNIQYF.

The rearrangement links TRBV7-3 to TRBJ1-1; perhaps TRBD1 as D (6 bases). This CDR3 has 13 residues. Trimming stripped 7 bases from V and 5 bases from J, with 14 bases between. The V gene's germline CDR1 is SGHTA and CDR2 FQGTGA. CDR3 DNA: TGTGCCAGCACCGGGGGGGCGAGAACTGAAGCTTTCTTT. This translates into CASTGGARTEAFF.

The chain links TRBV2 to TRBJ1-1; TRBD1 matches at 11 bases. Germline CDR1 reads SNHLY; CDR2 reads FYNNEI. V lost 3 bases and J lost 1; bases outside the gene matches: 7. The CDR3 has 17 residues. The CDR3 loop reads CASSDWGQGGPNTEAFF. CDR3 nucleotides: TGTGCCAGCAGTGATTGGGGACAGGGGGGACCGAACACTGAAGCTTTCTTT.

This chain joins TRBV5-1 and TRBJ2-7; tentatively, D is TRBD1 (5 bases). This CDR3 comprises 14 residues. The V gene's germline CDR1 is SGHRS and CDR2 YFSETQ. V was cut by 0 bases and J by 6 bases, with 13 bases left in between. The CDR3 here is CASSLDQGRGEQYF. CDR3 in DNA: TGCGCCAGCAGCTTGGACCAGGGTAGAGGCGAGCAGTACTTC.

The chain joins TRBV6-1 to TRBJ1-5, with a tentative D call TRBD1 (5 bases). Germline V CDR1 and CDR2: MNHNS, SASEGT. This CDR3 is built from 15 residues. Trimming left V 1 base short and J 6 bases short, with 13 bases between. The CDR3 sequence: CASSEDGGPGQPQHF. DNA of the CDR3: TGTGCCAGCAGTGAAGATGGGGGTCCTGGTCAGCCCCAGCATTTT.

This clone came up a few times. In DNA form, the CDR3 reads TGCAGCGTCGGGGACGCCAGCGAAGCTTTCTTT. The encoded protein is CSVGDASEAFF. The rearrangement uses TRBV29-1 and TRBJ1-1; D is perhaps TRBD1 (5 bases). V lost 6 bases and J 8 bases, leaving 13 bases between the germline ends. The CDR3 is 11 amino acids. In germline, CDR1 is SQVTM, CDR2 ANQGSEA.

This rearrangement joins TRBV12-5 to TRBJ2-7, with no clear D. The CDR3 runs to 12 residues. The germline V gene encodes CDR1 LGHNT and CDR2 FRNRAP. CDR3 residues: CAVQGCSREQYF. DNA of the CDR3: TGTGCAGTCCAAGGCTGCTCTCGGGAGCAGTACTTC.

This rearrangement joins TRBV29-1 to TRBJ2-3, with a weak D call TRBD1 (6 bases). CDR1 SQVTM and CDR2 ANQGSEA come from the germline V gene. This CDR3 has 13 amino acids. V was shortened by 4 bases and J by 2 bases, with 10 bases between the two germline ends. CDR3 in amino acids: CSVARGPTDTQYF. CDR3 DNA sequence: TGCAGCGTTGCCAGGGGTCCCACAGATACGCAGTATTTT.